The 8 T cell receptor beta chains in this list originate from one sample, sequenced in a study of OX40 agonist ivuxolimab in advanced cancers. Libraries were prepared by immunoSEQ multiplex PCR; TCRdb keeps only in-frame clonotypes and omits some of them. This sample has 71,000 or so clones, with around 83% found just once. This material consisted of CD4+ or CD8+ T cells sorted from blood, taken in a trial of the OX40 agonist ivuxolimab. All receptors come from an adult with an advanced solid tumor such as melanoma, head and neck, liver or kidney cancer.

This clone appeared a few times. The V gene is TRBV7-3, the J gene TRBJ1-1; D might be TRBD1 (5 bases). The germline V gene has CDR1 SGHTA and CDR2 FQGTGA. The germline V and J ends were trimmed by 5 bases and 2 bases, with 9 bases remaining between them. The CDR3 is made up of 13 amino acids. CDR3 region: CASSRDGNTEAFF. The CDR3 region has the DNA TGTGCCAGCAGCCGGGACGGCAACACTGAAGCTTTCTTT.

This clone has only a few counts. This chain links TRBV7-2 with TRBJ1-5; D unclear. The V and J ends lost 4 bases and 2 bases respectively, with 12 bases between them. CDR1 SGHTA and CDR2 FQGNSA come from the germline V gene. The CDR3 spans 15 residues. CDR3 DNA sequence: TGTGCCAGCAGCTCCCCCCCTGTTGGCAATCAGCCCCAGCATTTT. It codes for CASSSPPVGNQPQHF.

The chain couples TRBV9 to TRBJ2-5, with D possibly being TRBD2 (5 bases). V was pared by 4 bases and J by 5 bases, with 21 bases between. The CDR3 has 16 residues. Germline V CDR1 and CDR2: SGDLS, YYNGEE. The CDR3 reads CASSTGWTPRRETQYF. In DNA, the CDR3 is TGTGCCAGCAGCACGGGATGGACTCCCCGCCGCGAGACCCAGTACTTC.

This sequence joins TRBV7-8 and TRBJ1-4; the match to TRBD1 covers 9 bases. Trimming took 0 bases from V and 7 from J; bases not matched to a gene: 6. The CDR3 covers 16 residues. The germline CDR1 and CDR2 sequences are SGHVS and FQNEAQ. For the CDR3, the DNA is TGTGCCAGCAGCTTAGCTTCTGGACAGGGGTTTGAAAAACTGTTTTTT. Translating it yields CASSLASGQGFEKLFF.

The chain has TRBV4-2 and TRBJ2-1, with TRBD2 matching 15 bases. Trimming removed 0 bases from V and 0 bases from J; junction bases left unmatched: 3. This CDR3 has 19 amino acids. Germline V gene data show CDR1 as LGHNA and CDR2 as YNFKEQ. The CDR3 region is CASSQDKGLAGGSYNEQFF. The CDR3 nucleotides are TGTGCCAGCAGCCAAGATAAGGGACTAGCGGGAGGCTCCTACAATGAGCAGTTCTTC.

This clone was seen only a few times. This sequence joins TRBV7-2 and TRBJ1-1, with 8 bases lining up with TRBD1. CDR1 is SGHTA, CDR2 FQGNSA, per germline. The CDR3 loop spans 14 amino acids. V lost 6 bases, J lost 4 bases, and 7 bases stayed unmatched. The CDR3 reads CASRNRGTGTEAFF. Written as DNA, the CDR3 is TGTGCCAGCAGGAACAGGGGGACCGGCACTGAAGCTTTCTTT.

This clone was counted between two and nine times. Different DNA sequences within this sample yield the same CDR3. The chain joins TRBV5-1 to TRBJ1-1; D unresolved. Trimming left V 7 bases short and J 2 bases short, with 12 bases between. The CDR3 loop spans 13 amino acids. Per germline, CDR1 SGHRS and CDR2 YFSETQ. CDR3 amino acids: CASQRESNTEAFF. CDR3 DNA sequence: TGCGCCAGCCAAAGAGAGAGTAACACTGAAGCTTTCTTT.

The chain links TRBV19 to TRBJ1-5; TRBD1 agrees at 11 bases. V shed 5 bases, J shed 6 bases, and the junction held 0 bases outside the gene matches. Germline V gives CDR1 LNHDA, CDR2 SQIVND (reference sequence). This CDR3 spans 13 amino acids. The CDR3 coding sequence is TGTGCCAGTAGTGGGACAGGGGGTCAGCCCCAGCATTTT. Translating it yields CASSGTGGQPQHF.